Shown below are 30 T cell receptor beta chains from a single sample sequenced in a study of blood T cell repertoires in COVID-19. Libraries were prepared by immunoSEQ multiplex PCR; TCRdb keeps only in-frame clonotypes and omits some of them. The profile shows under 450,000 clones, 80% to 90% of them singletons. Material for sequencing was peripheral blood. The receptor set was obtained from a woman aged 55 to 70 with COVID-19, enrolled during active disease.

The chain carries TRBV29-1 and TRBJ2-5; D possibly corresponds to TRBD2 (6 bases). CDR3 length equals 13 residues. Trimming stripped 3 bases from V and 2 bases from J, with 10 bases between. Germline lookup yields CDR1 SQVTM and CDR2 ANQGSEA. In DNA, the CDR3 is TGCAGCGTTGAGCGGGGCCTACAAGAGACCCAGTACTTC. It translates to CSVERGLQETQYF. Variable domain in full (rest from reference TRBV29-1 and TRBJ2-5): SAVISQKPSRDICQRGTSLTIQCQVDSQVTMMFWYRQQPGQSLTLIATANQGSEATYESGFVIDKFPISRPNLTFSTLTVSNMSPEDSSIYLCSVERGLQETQYFGPGTRLLVL.

This CDR3 reads CAWSVLTGEKLFF. CDR3 nucleotide sequence: TGTGCCTGGAGTGTTCTGACGGGGGAAAAACTGTTTTTT. The J gene is TRBJ1-4, the V gene TRBV30; D is unresolved. V lost 0 bases and J 8 bases, leaving 10 bases between the germline ends. The CDR3 is 13 residues long. Germline V CDR1 and CDR2: GTSNPN, SVGIG (reference sequence).

The gene calls are TRBV18 and TRBJ1-5, with 7 bases lining up with TRBD1. The V gene's germline CDR1 is KGHSH and CDR2 LQKENI. CDR3 length: 16 amino acids. V was pared by 2 bases and J by 2 bases, with 6 bases of the junction left unmatched. CDR3 sequence reads: CASSPEGQVGNQPQHF. As DNA, the CDR3 is TGTGCCAGCTCACCAGAAGGACAGGTGGGCAATCAGCCCCAGCATTTT.

The V and J genes are TRBV7-2 and TRBJ1-3; 7 bases align to TRBD1. Looked up from germline, CDR1 is SGHTA and CDR2 is FQGNSA. The CDR3 is made up of 14 amino acids. After removal of 7 bases from V and 3 bases from J, the junction contained 6 bases not matched to a gene. DNA for the CDR3: TGTGCCAGCACCCCCAGGGGGTTTGGAAACACCATATATTTT. The encoded protein is CASTPRGFGNTIYF.

The chain employs TRBV2 and TRBJ1-1; 7 bases map to TRBD1. The germline CDR1 and CDR2 sequences are SNHLY and FYNNEI. This CDR3 region has 13 residues. Trimming took 8 bases from V and 1 from J; bases not matched to a gene: 4. The CDR3 here is CASQGQANTEAFF. DNA for the CDR3: TGTGCCAGCCAAGGACAGGCGAACACTGAAGCTTTCTTT.

The rearrangement links TRBV3-1 (or the pseudogene TRBV3-2) to TRBJ2-3, with D unresolved. V was shortened by 0 bases and J by 4 bases, with 5 bases between the two germline ends. From germline, CDR1 is LGHDT and CDR2 YNNKEL (reference sequence). The CDR3 is made up of 13 amino acids. CDR3 DNA sequence: TGTGCCAGCAGCCAAGATCTAGCAGATACGCAGTATTTT. It specifies CASSQDLADTQYF.

The chain recombines TRBV9 with TRBJ1-2, with D tentatively TRBD1 (6 bases). Trimming took 3 bases from V and 8 from J, leaving 14 bases between them. CDR3 length equals 13 residues. Germline CDR1 SGDLS, CDR2 YYNGEE. The CDR3 is CASSEQGVPGYTF. The CDR3 region has the DNA TGTGCCAGCAGCGAACAGGGCGTCCCGGGCTACACCTTC.

This chain connects TRBV2 to TRBJ1-1; tentative D call: TRBD1 (6 bases). Germline assignment: CDR1 SNHLY and CDR2 FYNNEI. The germline V and J ends were trimmed by 4 bases and 0 bases, with 9 bases remaining between them. The CDR3 sequence is 14 residues long. DNA of the CDR3: TGTGCCAGCAGTGTGGGGGGGCTGAACACTGAAGCTTTCTTT. As protein: CASSVGGLNTEAFF. Filled out from reference TRBV2 and TRBJ1-1, the complete variable domain reads EPEVTQTPSHQVTQMGQEVILRCVPISNHLYFYWYRQILGQKVEFLVSFYNNEISEKSEIFDDQFSVERPDGSNFTLKIRSTKLEDSAMYFCASSVGGLNTEAFFGQGTRLTVV.

The CDR3 DNA reads TGTGCCAGCAGATCCGGGACAGGGGCCTTCACAGATACGCAGTATTTT. As protein: CASRSGTGAFTDTQYF. The chain has TRBV5-4 and TRBJ2-3; 10 bases match TRBD1. Germline V gives CDR1 SGHNT, CDR2 YYREEE (reference sequence). V lost 5 bases, J lost 2 bases, and 8 bases stayed unmatched. The CDR3 is 16 amino acids.

The chain couples TRBV10-3 to TRBJ2-3; 11 positions agree with TRBD2. Looked up from germline, CDR1 is ENHRY and CDR2 is SYGVKD. The CDR3 runs 16 residues. The V gene end was trimmed by 3 bases and the J gene end by 2 bases; junction bases not matched to a gene: 4. DNA for the CDR3: TGTGCCATCAGTGAAGGTAGCGGGGGGGCCACAGATACGCAGTATTTT. Amino acids: CAISEGSGGATDTQYF.

This chain joins TRBV27 and TRBJ2-7, with TRBD1 as a possible D gene (7 bases). V gave up 6 bases and J gave up 2 bases, with 17 bases separating them. The germline CDR1 and CDR2 sequences are MNHEY and SMNVEV (reference sequence). The CDR3 loop spans 15 amino acids. The CDR3 spells CASRSRDSDTYEQYF. CDR3 DNA: TGTGCCAGCAGATCGCGGGACAGCGATACCTACGAGCAGTACTTC.

The V call is TRBV18, the J call TRBJ1-1; D is undetermined. CDR1 and CDR2 from the germline V gene are KGHSH and LQKENI. The CDR3 runs 14 residues. V lost 3 bases, J lost 0 bases, and 8 bases lay in between. CDR3 amino acids: CASSPRQMNTEAFF. CDR3 nucleotide sequence: TGTGCCAGCTCACCTCGACAAATGAACACTGAAGCTTTCTTT. The full variable domain, with the rest looked up from reference TRBV18 and TRBJ1-1, is NAGVMQNPRHLVRRRGQEARLRCSPMKGHSHVYWYRQLPEEGLKFMVYLQKENIIDESGMPKERFSAEFPKEGPSILRIQQVVRGDSAAYFCASSPRQMNTEAFFGQGTRLTVV.

Regarding this clone: The sample has other DNA sequences that encode this CDR3 too. J is TRBJ1-2 and V is TRBV6-5; 8 positions agree with TRBD1. The CDR3 has 13 amino acids. The germline gives CDR1 MNHEY, CDR2 SVGAGI. With V trimmed by 6 bases and J by 2 bases, 2 bases remained unmatched. CDR3 sequence: CASRRQGNYGYTF. The DNA of the CDR3 is TGTGCCAGCAGGCGACAGGGGAACTATGGCTACACCTTC.

The chain carries TRBV5-1 and TRBJ1-1; TRBD1 is a possible D gene (5 bases). Germline CDR1 reads SGHRS; CDR2 reads YFSETQ. V was trimmed by 4 bases and J by 4 bases, leaving 8 bases between them. CDR3 length: 12 residues. In DNA form, the CDR3 reads TGCGCCAGCAGCAGGGGACTCACTGAAGCTTTCTTT. It yields the protein CASSRGLTEAFF.

The rearrangement joins TRBV7-2 to TRBJ1-2; the match to TRBD1 covers 7 bases. The V and J ends lost 1 base and 8 bases, in that order; junction bases with no gene match: 7. CDR3 size: 14 residues. From germline, CDR1 is SGHTA and CDR2 FQGNSA. The CDR3 is CASSLGARGEGYTF. CDR3 DNA: TGTGCCAGCAGCTTAGGTGCCAGGGGGGAGGGCTACACCTTC.

The chain couples TRBV7-9 to TRBJ1-5; D unclear. The CDR3 extends over 14 amino acids. From germline, CDR1 is SEHNR and CDR2 FQNEAQ (reference sequence). Trimming took off 2 bases at V and 0 bases at J, with 5 bases between the two ends. Here the CDR3 reads CASSLQNSNQPQHF. CDR3 nucleotide sequence: TGTGCCAGCAGCTTACAGAATAGCAATCAGCCCCAGCATTTT.

The CDR3 loop is CASTRGGGGFQYGYTF. CDR3 coding DNA: TGTGCCAGCACCCGGGGGGGAGGGGGCTTTCAATATGGCTACACCTTC. This chain links TRBV7-9 with TRBJ1-2; 7 nucleotides align to TRBD1. This CDR3 has 16 amino acids. CDR1 and CDR2 (germline): SEHNR, FQNEAQ (reference sequence). J lost 5 bases, V lost 7 bases, and 16 bases had no gene match.

The chain is built from TRBV11-2 and TRBJ1-1; D is unresolved. V lost 0 bases and J lost 3, with 8 bases in between. In germline, CDR1 is SGHAT, CDR2 FQNNGV. The CDR3 is 14 amino acids. The CDR3 is CASSLDQVDTEAFF. The CDR3 coding sequence is TGTGCCAGCAGCTTAGATCAGGTCGACACTGAAGCTTTCTTT.

This clone has just one count. The chain has TRBV28 and TRBJ2-7; 8 nucleotides align to TRBD2. The CDR3 covers 16 residues. The junction had 20 bases not matched to a gene; V was cut back by 7 bases and J by 9 bases. Germline V CDR1 and CDR2: MDHEN, SYDVKM. CDR3: CASTRSSGGSQVLQYF. The CDR3 bases are TGTGCCAGCACAAGATCCAGCGGGGGATCCCAGGTCCTGCAGTACTTC.

The chain employs TRBV3-1 (or the pseudogene TRBV3-2) and TRBJ1-5; TRBD1 is a possible D gene (6 bases). V was clipped by 3 bases and J by 4 bases, with 13 bases between them. The V gene's germline CDR1 is LGHDT and CDR2 YNNKEL (reference sequence). The CDR3 covers 15 residues. CDR3 amino acids: CASSQNTGNNQPQHF. Written as DNA, the CDR3 is TGTGCCAGCAGCCAGAATACAGGGAATAATCAGCCCCAGCATTTT.

The V call is TRBV18, the J call TRBJ2-5; D unclear. The CDR3 is made up of 13 amino acids. CDR1 and CDR2 (germline): KGHSH, LQKENI. The germline V and J ends were trimmed by 2 bases and 7 bases, with 11 bases remaining between them. The CDR3 DNA is TGTGCCAGCTCACCAAGGAGAGAAGGGACCCAGTACTTC. Amino acids: CASSPRREGTQYF.

V is TRBV24-1 and J is TRBJ2-7, with D tentatively TRBD1 (5 bases). CDR3 length equals 13 residues. Trimming took off 11 bases at V and 0 bases at J, with 13 bases between the two ends. Germline V lookup: CDR1 KGHDR, CDR2 SFDVKD. CDR3 loop: CARMKTDSYEQYF. The CDR3 region has the DNA TGTGCCAGGATGAAGACAGACTCCTACGAGCAGTACTTC.

The chain joins TRBV2 to TRBJ2-1; 13 bases align to TRBD2. CDR3 length: 15 residues. Per the germline V gene, CDR1 is SNHLY and CDR2 is FYNNEI. V shed 5 bases and J 9 bases; nucleotides not matched to a gene: 7. The CDR3 nucleotides read TGTGCCAGCAGTATACTAGCGGGGGGGCGAGGTGAGCAGTTCTTC. This translates into CASSILAGGRGEQFF.

The chain couples TRBV6-5 to TRBJ1-1; 7 bases fit TRBD1. V was pared by 6 bases and J by 3 bases, with 10 bases of the junction left unmatched. The CDR3 sequence is 15 residues long. Per germline, CDR1 MNHEY and CDR2 SVGAGI. The CDR3 nucleotides read TGTGCCAGCAGGGACCTGACAGGGTGGGACACTGAAGCTTTCTTT. Amino acids: CASRDLTGWDTEAFF.

V is TRBV5-4 and J is TRBJ1-3; D uncertain. V dropped 4 bases and J dropped 0 bases, with 14 bases sitting between them. The germline CDR1 and CDR2 sequences are SGHNT and YYREEE (reference sequence). The CDR3 consists of 16 residues. CDR3 sequence: CASSPRLKSSGNTIYF. In DNA, the CDR3 is TGTGCCAGCAGCCCTAGACTGAAGAGCTCTGGAAACACCATATATTTT.

J is TRBJ2-7 and V is TRBV29-1; D gene unclear. With 2 bases removed from V and 1 base from J, the gap between germline ends came to 6 bases. The CDR3 has 12 residues. The germline CDR1 and CDR2 sequences are SQVTM and ANQGSEA. The CDR3 region is CSVELQSYEQYF. Here the CDR3 DNA reads TGCAGCGTTGAACTCCAGTCCTACGAGCAGTACTTC.

V gene TRBV9 combines with J gene TRBJ2-7; 11 bases fit TRBD2. The ends lost 4 bases at V and 3 bases at J; junction bases unmatched: 6. From germline, CDR1 is SGDLS and CDR2 YYNGEE. This CDR3 comprises 15 residues. The CDR3 loop is CASSPQLAGVYEQYF. CDR3 in DNA: TGTGCCAGCAGCCCTCAACTAGCGGGGGTCTACGAGCAGTACTTC.

This clone was detected only a few times. The rearrangement links TRBV11-1 to TRBJ2-7; TRBD1 agrees at 9 bases. The CDR3 covers 15 residues. The J segment lost 3 bases and the V segment lost 5 bases, leaving 8 bases of the junction unmatched. CDR1 and CDR2 (germline): SGHAT, FQDESV (reference sequence). Here the CDR3 DNA reads TGTGCCAGCAGCCTGCCGGGACAGGGCTACTACGAGCAGTACTTC. Amino acids: CASSLPGQGYYEQYF.

This clone was observed a few times. The CDR3 nucleotides are TGTGCCAGCAGCTTAGGTAGGAGCACTGAAGCTTTCTTT. Amino acids: CASSLGRSTEAFF. The chain links TRBV11-3 to TRBJ1-1; D gene unclear. Germline assignment: CDR1 SGHNT and CDR2 YENEEA. Between the trimmed V and J ends, which lost 1 base and 4 bases, there was a span of 7 bases. This CDR3 comprises 13 residues.

The chain uses TRBV7-7 and TRBJ1-1, with D unresolved. The CDR3 sequence is 15 residues long. V lost 5 bases, J lost 4 bases, and 17 bases lay in between. CDR1 and CDR2 (germline): SSHAT, FNYEAQ (reference sequence). The CDR3 nucleotides read TGTGCCAGCAGCCCGTGGCGAGGGTCGGGCACTGAAGCTTTCTTT. Its translation: CASSPWRGSGTEAFF.